A single sample gave rise to the 24 T cell receptor beta chains below, sequenced in a study of blood T cells in healthy people across ages. Primers used in a second PCR of roughly 7 to 12 cycles were a sample-barcoded 5' primer and a J-beta primer mix. MiXCR was run by TCRdb on the 5' RACE reads, yielding one entry per CDR3 protein. This table has about 670,000 distinct CDR3 sequences, 40% to 45% appearing once. Sequences were obtained from blood. All receptors derive from an elderly man in good health.

This clonotype was detected many times. The J gene is TRBJ2-7, the V gene TRBV12-3 or TRBV12-4; D could derive from TRBD1 or TRBD2 (5 bases each). The CDR3 extends over 14 amino acids. Trimming took off 7 bases at V and 6 bases at J, with 19 bases between the two ends. CDR3 coding DNA: TGTGCCAGCACCTTGCAGGGTTCAGCGGCCGAGCAGTACTTC. Translation: CASTLQGSAAEQYF.

The sample holds many counts of this clonotype. V is TRBV4-1 and J is TRBJ2-1; 8 bases line up with TRBD2. Looked up from germline, CDR1 is MGHRA and CDR2 is YSYEKL. Trimming cost V 1 base and J 0 bases; bases outside gene matches: 5. The length of the CDR3 is 17 residues. The CDR3: CASSQVGGGSSYNEQFF. The CDR3 bases are TGCGCCAGCAGCCAAGTTGGCGGGGGGAGCTCCTACAATGAGCAGTTCTTC.

This chain connects TRBV29-1 to TRBJ2-1; D possibly corresponds to TRBD2 (6 bases). The assigned J gene may be wrong: the sequence end matches TRBJ2-7 better. Per the germline V gene, CDR1 is SQVTM and CDR2 is ANQGSEA. This CDR3 is 14 amino acids long. CDR3 in DNA: TGCAGCGTTGACAGGTGGGAGGACGACAATGAGCAGTACTTC. It codes for CSVDRWEDDNEQYF.

The chain joins TRBV19 to TRBJ1-2; 7 bases agree with TRBD1. Germline V gene data show CDR1 as LNHDA and CDR2 as SQIVND (reference sequence). The CDR3 runs to 14 residues. Trimming removed 11 bases from V and 0 bases from J; junction bases left unmatched: 9. CDR3 DNA: TGTGCCTCAGCGGACAGGCCCGCTAACTATGGCTACACCTTC. Protein: CASADRPANYGYTF. The variable domain in full, completed from reference TRBV19 and TRBJ1-2, reads DGGITQSPKYLFRKEGQNVTLSCEQNLNHDAMYWYRQDPGQGLRLIYYSQIVNDFQKGDIAEGYSVSREKKESFPLTVTSAQKNPTAFYLCASADRPANYGYTFGSGTRLTVV.

The chain combines TRBV15 with TRBJ2-3, with 12 bases that match TRBD1. Trimming took 0 bases from V and 8 from J; bases not matched to a gene: 3. This CDR3 spans 15 amino acids. Per the germline V gene, CDR1 is LNHNV and CDR2 is YYDKDF (reference sequence). The CDR3 nucleotides read TGTGCCACCAGCAGAGAGGGACAGGGGGCGAGTACGCAGTATTTT. As protein: CATSREGQGASTQYF.

Remarks on this clonotype: This may be a read error, as it is one base from a much larger clone. The CDR3 does not close with the conserved phenylalanine or tryptophan, likely indicating a read error. The V gene is TRBV5-6, the J gene TRBJ2-5, with D uncertain. Trimming removed 4 bases at V and 1 base at J, with 11 bases between. Germline V gene lookup returns CDR1 SGHDT and CDR2 YYEEEE. The CDR3 has 14 residues. CDR3 protein: CASSPLGAQETQYI. CDR3 coding DNA: TGTGCCAGCAGCCCCCTAGGAGCCCAAGAGACCCAGTACATC.

The chain joins TRBV25-1 to TRBJ1-1; TRBD1 is a possible D gene (5 bases). Germline assignment: CDR1 MGHDK and CDR2 SYGVNS. The CDR3 is made up of 13 amino acids. V was cut by 7 bases and J by 7 bases, with 16 bases left in between. DNA for the CDR3: TGTGCCAGCAAATTAGGACGGGACCGTGAAGCTTTCTTT. Its translation: CASKLGRDREAFF.

This clonotype was recorded a few times. This rearrangement joins TRBV25-1 to TRBJ2-7; the match to TRBD2 covers 9 bases. The CDR3 covers 14 residues. Germline V CDR1 and CDR2: MGHDK, SYGVNS. V lost 10 bases and J lost 4; bases outside the gene matches: 11. CDR3 sequence reads: CATSPRTSVYEQYF. The CDR3, as DNA: TGTGCCACAAGCCCCCGGACTAGCGTTTACGAGCAGTACTTC.

V and J are TRBV6-2 or TRBV6-3 and TRBJ1-1; D remains ambiguous. The CDR3 covers 13 residues. The V gene lost 0 bases and the J gene lost 8 bases, with 10 bases spanning the gap. The germline V gene encodes CDR1 MNHEY and CDR2 SVGEGT. The DNA of the CDR3 is TGTGCCAGCAGTTACTCGATGTACCCGGAAGCTTTCTTT. This gives the protein CASSYSMYPEAFF.

CDR3 in DNA: TGTGCCAGCAGTTTAGGACTAGCGGGGTCCCCGAACGAGCAGTACTTC. This gives the protein CASSLGLAGSPNEQYF. The V and J genes are TRBV6-5 and TRBJ2-5, with 12 bases fitting TRBD2. The better agreement between TRBJ2-7 and the DNA end casts doubt on the J call. This CDR3 contains 16 residues. From germline, CDR1 is MNHEY and CDR2 SVGAGI.

V gene TRBV12-3 or TRBV12-4 combines with J gene TRBJ1-2, with 10 bases fitting TRBD1. The CDR3 extends over 13 amino acids. Trimming cost V 6 bases and J 8 bases; bases outside gene matches: 6. The CDR3 sequence: CASSWDRGEGYTF. The DNA of the CDR3 is TGTGCCAGCAGCTGGGACAGGGGTGAGGGCTACACCTTC.

Note on this clonotype: It may be a read error: a sequence one base away is much more abundant. This chain's CDR3 is CAGSPSSYEQYF. CDR3 in DNA: TGTGCCGGCAGCCCGAGCTCCTACGAGCAGTACTTC. The rearrangement uses TRBV21-1 and TRBJ2-7. TRBV21-1 is a recognized pseudogene. The CDR3 extends over 12 amino acids.

The table lists this clonotype with a few counts. This chain links TRBV6-2 or TRBV6-3 with TRBJ2-7, with D unresolved. Germline V lookup: CDR1 MNHEY, CDR2 SVGEGT. The CDR3 consists of 12 residues. Trimming cost V 4 bases and J 6 bases, with 10 bases left between them. In nucleotides, the CDR3 is TGTGCCAGCAGTTTTCCTTACTGCGAGCAGTACTTC. Protein sequence: CASSFPYCEQYF.

The sample holds one count of this clonotype. This chain uses TRBV20-1 with TRBJ2-5, with D maybe TRBD2 (6 bases). There are 14 residues in the CDR3. Trimming pared 4 bases from V and 5 bases from J, leaving 17 bases between. The V gene's germline CDR1 is DFQATT and CDR2 SNEGSKA (reference sequence). The CDR3 region is CSATSVHGQETQYF. The CDR3 nucleotides are TGCAGTGCTACTAGCGTCCACGGGCAGGAGACCCAGTACTTC.

Details on this clonotype: A clone one base away is much larger, so this may be a read error. The chain couples TRBV28 to TRBJ2-7, with TRBD1 matching over 8 bases. The CDR3 spans 14 residues. Germline V gives CDR1 MDHEN, CDR2 SYDVKM. Trimming at V came to 2 bases and at J to 6 bases, leaving 6 bases not matched to a gene. The CDR3 is CASSLQGALREQYF. In DNA form, the CDR3 reads TGTGCCAGCAGTTTACAGGGGGCCCTCCGCGAGCAGTACTTC.

The chain links TRBV18 to TRBJ2-1, with D hard to call. The germline V gene encodes CDR1 KGHSH and CDR2 LQKENI. V was shortened by 0 bases and J by 0 bases, with 9 bases between the two germline ends. The CDR3 totals 16 residues. Here the CDR3 DNA reads TGTGCCAGCTCACCACCTAGCCGGAGCTCCTACAATGAGCAGTTCTTC. Translating gives CASSPPSRSSYNEQFF. Full variable domain (missing parts from reference TRBV18 and TRBJ2-1): NAGVMQNPRHLVRRRGQEARLRCSPMKGHSHVYWYRQLPEEGLKFMVYLQKENIIDESGMPKERFSAEFPKEGPSILRIQQVVRGDSAAYFCASSPPSRSSYNEQFFGPGTRLTVL.

This chain links TRBV5-5 with TRBJ2-1, with no clear D. Germline V gene data show CDR1 as SGHKS and CDR2 as YYEKEE (reference sequence). Trimming left V 0 bases short and J 10 bases short, with 20 bases between. This CDR3 comprises 16 residues. In DNA, the CDR3 is TGTGCCAGCAGCTTGGATTTGCCAAAAACGTATCGGGAGCAGTTCTTC. Translated: CASSLDLPKTYREQFF.

A few counts support this clonotype. The chain couples TRBV18 to TRBJ2-3; 9 nucleotides agree with TRBD1. Trimming took 6 bases from V and 3 from J; bases not matched to a gene: 7. Germline lookup yields CDR1 KGHSH and CDR2 LQKENI. The CDR3 is made up of 15 amino acids. CDR3 region: CASSLQTGGTDTQYF. CDR3 DNA: TGTGCCAGCTCTCTTCAGACAGGGGGTACAGATACGCAGTATTTT.

Ten or more counts support this clonotype. This sequence joins TRBV27 and TRBJ2-1, with 7 bases matching TRBD2. The CDR3 length is 14 residues. The germline gives CDR1 MNHEY, CDR2 SMNVEV (reference sequence). With V trimmed by 7 bases and J by 6 bases, 9 bases remained unmatched. The DNA for the CDR3 is TGTGCCAGCACGGGGAACGGGAGGATCAATGAGCAGTTCTTC. Amino acids: CASTGNGRINEQFF.

The rearrangement uses TRBV12-3 or TRBV12-4 and TRBJ1-1; D uncertain. There are 16 residues in the CDR3. Trimming left V 6 bases short and J 2 bases short, with 19 bases between. The CDR3, as DNA: TGTGCCAGCAGCCCGGGGAAGGGCTTTGGAAACACTGAAGCTTTCTTT. Translation: CASSPGKGFGNTEAFF.

The V gene is TRBV14, the J gene TRBJ1-6, with a possible D match to TRBD1 (6 bases). The length of the CDR3 is 13 residues. Per the germline V gene, CDR1 is SGHDN and CDR2 is FVKESK. The ends were cut back, 4 bases at V and 8 bases at J, with 9 bases in the middle. CDR3 amino acids: CASSLGGDSPLHF. CDR3 DNA sequence: TGTGCCAGCAGCCTGGGGGGCGATTCACCCCTCCACTTT.

Of note for this clonotype: A much larger clone lies a single base off, so this may be a read error. This sequence joins TRBV28 and TRBJ2-1; no clear D gene. The CDR3 runs to 11 residues. V was cut by 2 bases and J by 12 bases, with 8 bases left in between. Germline loops: CDR1 MDHEN, CDR2 SYDVKM. As DNA, the CDR3 is TGTGCCAGCAGTTTAAACAAAGCGCAGTTCTTC. Encoded protein: CASSLNKAQFF.

The table lists this clonotype with many counts. This chain links TRBV7-2 with TRBJ2-7; D not certain. The germline gives CDR1 SGHTA, CDR2 FQGNSA. CDR3 length equals 13 residues. Trimming shortened V by 0 bases and J by 4 bases, and 7 bases separated the two germline ends. For the CDR3, the DNA is TGTGCCAGCAGCTTAGCGCGATATTACGAGCAGTACTTC. Protein product: CASSLARYYEQYF.

The V and J genes are TRBV4-3 and TRBJ2-3; maybe TRBD1 (6 bases). The CDR3 extends over 17 amino acids. The germline CDR1 and CDR2 sequences are LGHNA and YSLEER. V lost 2 bases and J 2 bases, leaving 17 bases between the germline ends. The CDR3 DNA reads TGCGCCAGCAGCCAACGACCACTAGGGGGATTCACAGATACGCAGTATTTT. Its protein is CASSQRPLGGFTDTQYF.